The present entry profiles one T cell receptor beta chain with its context. Its matching antigen is unknown. This specimen comes from a study of cytomegalovirus exposure and HLA in healthy donors. Findings and limits, study-wide: In vitro data verified three CMV-associated chains as specific for CMV antigens. Reported results showed that the classifier diagnosed cytomegalovirus status with high specificity and sensitivity.

Trimming stripped 7 bases from V and 1 base from J, with 14 bases between. Looked up from germline, CDR1 is MNHEY and CDR2 is SVGAGI. This CDR3 comprises 15 residues. Assay: immunoSEQ multiplex PCR; the TCRdb copy retains only in-frame clones and omits some. The data contain 100,000 to 150,000 clones, almost 90% of them singletons. The sample consisted of PBMCs. This receptor was identified in a man aged 25 to 40 in good health and CMV-seronegative. The chain is built from TRBV6-5 and TRBJ1-5; tentative D call: TRBD1 (6 bases). The CDR3 protein is CASKGGGASNQPQHF. Here the CDR3 DNA reads TGTGCCAGCAAGGGAGGGGGGGCGAGCAATCAGCCCCAGCATTTT.